The rows below give T cell receptor beta chains drawn from one sample of a study of blood T cell repertoires in COVID-19. TCRdb keeps only in-frame clones here, not all; method: immunoSEQ multiplex PCR. The repertoire holds 350,000 to 500,000 clones, over 85% seen once, with around 0.92% in the top ten. The sequencing sample was made of peripheral blood. The receptors derive from a man younger than 35 with COVID-19, enrolled during active disease. Both conserved end residues are part of each CDR3. D genes are given only for firm matches. Only part of the rows carry a size: once, few, many, or a class if the clone is expanded.

TRBD2	TRBJ2-7	TRBV7-9	.	CASSLSSGSGEQYF	TGTGCCAGCAGCTTATCTAGCGGGAGCGGCGAGCAGTACTTC
TRBD2	TRBJ2-1	TRBV27	once	CASWLAGGSYNEQFF	TGTGCCAGTTGGCTAGCGGGGGGGAGCTACAATGAGCAGTTCTTC
TRBD2	TRBJ2-1	TRBV5-4	.	CASSLRAGVYNEQFF	TGTGCCAGCAGCTTGCGAGCGGGGGTGTACAATGAGCAGTTCTTC
TRBD2	TRBJ2-3	TRBV7-3	.	CASSFQAGETDTQYF	TGTGCCAGCAGCTTCCAAGCGGGAGAGACAGATACGCAGTATTTT
TRBD2	TRBJ2-7	TRBV6-1	.	CASSEQGSGRVYEQYF	TGTGCCAGCAGTGAACAGGGTAGCGGGAGGGTCTACGAGCAGTACTTC
.	TRBJ2-7	TRBV13	.	CASSQLSYEQYF	TGTGCCAGCAGCCAACTCTCCTACGAGCAGTACTTC
TRBD2	TRBJ2-1	TRBV6-5	.	CASEVGGGYNEQFF	TGTGCCAGCGAGGTGGGCGGGGGGTACAATGAGCAGTTCTTC
.	TRBJ1-5	TRBV12-3/TRBV12-4	.	CASGRRDQPQHF	TGTGCCAGCGGACGGCGGGATCAGCCCCAGCATTTT
.	TRBJ2-7	TRBV13	.	CASSSRGEQYF	TGTGCCAGCAGCTCCCGAGGCGAGCAGTACTTC
.	TRBJ2-1	TRBV7-9	.	CASSLGSGAYYNEQFF	TGTGCCAGCAGCTTGGGGTCGGGAGCTTATTACAATGAGCAGTTCTTC
.	TRBJ1-2	TRBV19	.	CATRRGTNPNYGYTF	TGTGCCACCCGAAGGGGTACAAATCCTAACTATGGCTACACCTTC
TRBD1	TRBJ2-2	TRBV5-5	.	CASSPRGRGRIINTGELFF	TGTGCCAGCAGCCCACGAGGCAGGGGGCGGATTATAAACACCGGGGAGCTGTTTTTT
TRBD1	TRBJ1-1	TRBV7-9	.	CASSPGTGQTREAFF	TGTGCCAGCAGCCCCGGGACAGGGCAAACCCGTGAAGCTTTCTTT
TRBD1	TRBJ2-3	TRBV29-1	.	CSVEMSTTGVWTDTQYF	TGCAGCGTTGAAATGTCAACGACAGGGGTTTGGACAGATACGCAGTATTTT
TRBD2	TRBJ2-5	TRBV6-5	.	CASRRVAGVGETQYF	TGTGCCAGTAGGAGAGTGGCGGGAGTTGGGGAGACCCAGTACTTC
TRBD1	TRBJ2-2	TRBV18	.	CASHESRDSGSTGELFF	TGTGCCAGCCACGAGTCGAGGGACAGTGGGAGCACCGGGGAGCTGTTTTTT
.	TRBJ2-2	TRBV9	once	CASSVGVAANTGELFF	TGTGCCAGCAGCGTAGGGGTAGCGGCTAACACCGGGGAGCTGTTTTTT
TRBD2	TRBJ2-5	TRBV19	.	CASSPGLAGGIQETQYF	TGTGCCAGTAGTCCAGGACTTGCGGGAGGGATACAAGAGACCCAGTACTTC
TRBD2	TRBJ2-1	TRBV24-1	.	CATEGLAGTNEQFF	TGTGCCACCGAGGGACTAGCGGGAACCAATGAGCAGTTCTTC
.	TRBJ2-4	TRBV10-3	.	CAISAGEKNIQYF	TGTGCCATCAGTGCAGGGGAAAAAAACATTCAGTACTTC
.	TRBJ1-1	TRBV18	.	CASSPDNSRTEAFF	TGTGCCAGCTCACCAGACAACAGCCGCACTGAAGCTTTCTTT
.	TRBJ2-7	TRBV6-1	.	CASSERMARSYEQYF	TGTGCCAGCAGTGAAAGAATGGCACGCTCCTACGAGCAGTACTTC
.	TRBJ2-3	TRBV25-1	.	CASSEYKGDTQYF	TGTGCCAGCAGTGAATATAAGGGGGATACGCAGTATTTT
.	TRBJ2-5	TRBV27	.	CASSFSAGAETQYF	TGTGCCAGCAGTTTCTCGGCAGGGGCAGAGACCCAGTACTTC
.	TRBJ1-1	TRBV6-5	.	CASSYAWSGTEAFF	TGTGCCAGCAGTTACGCTTGGTCGGGCACTGAAGCTTTCTTT
.	TRBJ1-2	TRBV19	.	CASSAGAPDYGYTF	TGTGCCAGTAGCGCAGGGGCCCCGGACTATGGCTACACCTTC
TRBD2	TRBJ2-7	TRBV9	few	CASSVAGGRRNSEQYF	TGTGCCAGCAGCGTAGCTGGCGGGAGAAGAAACAGCGAGCAGTACTTC